This is a list of T cell receptor beta chains from one sample in a study of T cell changes during pregnancy in multiple sclerosis. Sequencing was performed with immunoSEQ multiplex PCR; in TCRdb, only in-frame clones are kept and a portion is missing. This table has fewer than 70,000 clones, just under 95% appearing once. The sample consisted of peripheral blood, taken in the second trimester of pregnancy. Receptor source: a female donor with multiple sclerosis, enrolled in a pregnancy study. The CDR3 runs from the conserved cysteine through the conserved F or W. Each record gives: D gene, V gene, J gene, clone size, CDR3 protein, CDR3 DNA. The D gene is left open where the match is weak. The size entry is marked missing in some rows and otherwise reads once, few, many or a size class.

-,TRBV7-2,TRBJ1-2,few,CASTQIQGNYGYTF,TGTGCCAGCACCCAAATACAGGGCAACTATGGCTACACCTTC
-,TRBV5-8,TRBJ2-1,once,CASRISNEQFF,TGTGCCAGCAGAATCTCCAATGAGCAGTTCTTC
TRBD2,TRBV6-6,TRBJ2-5,-,CASSRIAGFDETQYF,TGTGCCAGCAGTCGTATAGCGGGGTTTGATGAGACCCAGTACTTC
TRBD2,TRBV9,TRBJ2-5,-,CASSGGNGRAGETQYF,TGTGCCAGCAGCGGCGGTAACGGGAGGGCCGGAGAGACCCAGTACTTC
TRBD2,TRBV10-3,TRBJ2-1,-,CAISEFGLGVNEQFF,TGTGCCATCAGTGAGTTTGGACTAGGGGTCAATGAGCAGTTCTTC
TRBD1,TRBV5-4,TRBJ2-2,-,CASSEPGTGNTGELFF,TGTGCCAGCAGCGAGCCCGGGACAGGGAACACCGGGGAGCTGTTTTTT
TRBD2,TRBV27,TRBJ2-3,-,CASRQLSGSVTDTQYF,TGTGCCAGCCGGCAATTAAGCGGGAGCGTGACAGATACGCAGTATTTT
-,TRBV27,TRBJ2-7,few,CASSRRDASYEQYF,TGTGCCAGCAGTCGGAGGGACGCATCCTACGAGCAGTACTTC
TRBD1,TRBV7-2,TRBJ1-5,-,CASSLQRTGLRYQPQHF,TGTGCCAGCAGCCTTCAGAGGACAGGGCTAAGATATCAGCCCCAGCATTTT
-,TRBV28,TRBJ1-3,-,CASTTTGSLRGDTIYF,TGTGCCAGCACCACGACAGGTTCCCTTAGGGGAGACACCATATATTTT
-,TRBV5-5,TRBJ1-3,few,CASSLVPDSGNTIYF,TGTGCCAGCAGCTTGGTGCCAGACTCTGGAAACACCATATATTTT
TRBD1,TRBV14,TRBJ2-1,-,CASSQLLGGAYNEQFF,TGTGCCAGCAGCCAATTGCTAGGGGGCGCCTACAATGAGCAGTTCTTC
TRBD2,TRBV30,TRBJ2-7,-,CAWAGGGGPYEQYF,TGTGCCTGGGCCGGAGGCGGGGGACCCTACGAGCAGTACTTC
-,TRBV9,TRBJ1-2,once,CASSVGTLKEGYTF,TGTGCCAGCAGCGTAGGGACACTCAAAGAGGGCTACACCTTC
TRBD1,TRBV5-4,TRBJ1-3,-,CASSLRQPGQANTIYF,TGTGCCAGCAGCTTGCGCCAACCGGGACAGGCTAACACCATATATTTT
-,TRBV13,TRBJ2-7,-,CASSIRGLEQYF,TGTGCCAGCAGCATAAGGGGTCTCGAGCAGTACTTC
TRBD1,TRBV6-1,TRBJ1-2,-,CASSEAPGGIYGYTF,TGTGCCAGCAGTGAAGCCCCAGGGGGCATCTATGGCTACACCTTC